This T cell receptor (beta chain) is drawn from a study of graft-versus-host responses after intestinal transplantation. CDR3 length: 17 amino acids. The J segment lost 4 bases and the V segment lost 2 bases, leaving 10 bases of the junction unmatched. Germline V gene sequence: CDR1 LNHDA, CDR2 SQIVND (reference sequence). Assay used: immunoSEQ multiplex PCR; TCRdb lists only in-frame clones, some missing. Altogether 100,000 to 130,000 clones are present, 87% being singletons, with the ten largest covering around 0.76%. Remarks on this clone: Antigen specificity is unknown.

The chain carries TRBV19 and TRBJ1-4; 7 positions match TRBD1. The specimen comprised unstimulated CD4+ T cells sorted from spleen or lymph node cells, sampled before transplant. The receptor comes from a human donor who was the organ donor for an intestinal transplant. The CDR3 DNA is TGTGCCAGTAGTATAAAGGGGGCGACCAGTGGTAATGAAAAACTGTTTTTT. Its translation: CASSIKGATSGNEKLFF.